The 17 T cell receptor beta chains below all came from one sample that was sequenced in a study of PD-L1 blockade in urothelial cancer. Assay used: immunoSEQ multiplex PCR; TCRdb lists only in-frame clones, some missing. The sample yields roughly 20,000 clones, approximately 86% seen once. The sample consisted of PBMCs, taken around atezolizumab (anti-PD-L1) treatment. The receptors were gathered from a man over 45 with urothelial cancer.

The chain's CDR3 is CASRDRVFEKLFF. The DNA of the CDR3 is TGTGCCAGCAGGGACAGGGTTTTTGAAAAACTGTTTTTT. The rearrangement uses TRBV6-1 and TRBJ1-4; 8 bases fit TRBD1. This CDR3 is 13 amino acids long. Germline V gene lookup returns CDR1 MNHNS and CDR2 SASEGT. Trimming cost V 6 bases and J 7 bases; bases outside gene matches: 4.

The sample holds one count of this clone. The chain joins TRBV12-5 to TRBJ2-5; 8 nucleotides agree with TRBD1. Germline V gene data show CDR1 as LGHNT and CDR2 as FRNRAP. The junction had 6 bases not matched to a gene; V was cut back by 1 base and J by 5 bases. The CDR3 covers 15 residues. The CDR3 DNA is TGTGCTAGTGGTTTGGCGGGGACAGGCAAGGAGACCCAGTACTTC. Translation: CASGLAGTGKETQYF. Full variable domain (remainder filled in from reference TRBV12-5 and TRBJ2-5): DARVTQTPRHKVTEMGQEVTMRCQPILGHNTVFWYRQTMMQGLELLAYFRNRAPLDDSGMPKDRFSAEMPDATLATLKIQPSEPRDSAVYFCASGLAGTGKETQYFGPGTRLLVL.

CDR3 sequence: CASSPKLAVKELFF. The CDR3 DNA is TGCGCCAGCAGCCCAAAACTAGCGGTGAAGGAGCTGTTTTTT. The chain couples TRBV4-1 to TRBJ2-2; 8 bases are a match to TRBD2. There are 14 residues in the CDR3. Trimming cost V 4 bases and J 10 bases; bases outside gene matches: 8. Germline V lookup: CDR1 MGHRA, CDR2 YSYEKL.

The V gene is TRBV27, the J gene TRBJ2-5; D is unclear. Between the trimmed V and J ends, which lost 3 bases and 0 bases, there was a span of 5 bases. CDR3 length: 13 residues. Germline values: CDR1 MNHEY, CDR2 SMNVEV (reference sequence). The CDR3 sequence: CASSFTYQETQYF. CDR3 coding DNA: TGTGCCAGCAGTTTTACATACCAAGAGACCCAGTACTTC.

The rearrangement joins TRBV15 to TRBJ2-7; D is possibly TRBD1 (6 bases). The V end lost 2 bases, the J end lost 1 base, and 15 bases lay between the germline ends. Germline assignment: CDR1 LNHNV and CDR2 YYDKDF (reference sequence). The CDR3 has 16 amino acids. The CDR3 nucleotides read TGTGCCACCAGCAGAAATCCCGGGACACAATCCTACGAGCAGTACTTC. Encoded protein: CATSRNPGTQSYEQYF.

The rearrangement joins TRBV9 to TRBJ2-6; D is perhaps TRBD1 (6 bases). The V end lost 7 bases, the J end lost 3 bases, and 20 bases lay between the germline ends. The CDR3 extends over 17 amino acids. The V gene's germline CDR1 is SGDLS and CDR2 YYNGEE. The CDR3 DNA reads TGTGCCAGCTCGGAGGTGGGGGCACTAAGTGGGGCCAACGTCCTGACTTTC. Translated, it gives CASSEVGALSGANVLTF.

This chain uses TRBV6-5 with TRBJ2-1; possibly TRBD2 for D (6 bases). V lost 5 bases, J lost 4 bases, and 6 bases lay in between. Germline lookup yields CDR1 MNHEY and CDR2 SVGAGI. The CDR3 totals 12 residues. The DNA of the CDR3 is TGTGCCAGCAGTCGGGGGTACAATGAGCAGTTCTTC. Translating gives CASSRGYNEQFF.

This rearrangement joins TRBV2 to TRBJ2-2; 8 positions agree with TRBD2. CDR1 and CDR2 from the germline V gene are SNHLY and FYNNEI. V lost 6 bases to trimming and J lost 2 bases; unmatched junction nucleotides: 8. The CDR3 length is 16 residues. This CDR3 is CASRGIAGKNTGELFF. CDR3 DNA: TGTGCCAGCAGGGGGATAGCGGGAAAAAACACCGGGGAGCTGTTTTTT.

The chain is built from TRBV4-3 and TRBJ2-1; a weak D match, TRBD2 (6 bases). CDR1 and CDR2 from the germline V gene are LGHNA and YSLEER. V lost 1 base to trimming and J lost 6 bases, with 13 bases between them. This CDR3 region has 15 residues. Written as DNA, the CDR3 is TGCGCCAGCAGCCAAGTCGGGGGATCGGGCAATGAGCAGTTCTTC. Its protein is CASSQVGGSGNEQFF.

The chain links TRBV4-2 to TRBJ1-5; D is possibly TRBD1 (5 bases). Trimming removed 2 bases at V and 0 bases at J, with 8 bases between. Germline CDR1 is LGHNA and CDR2 is YNFKEQ. The CDR3 length is 15 residues. The chain's CDR3 is CASSQQGTSNQPQHF. CDR3 sequence (DNA): TGTGCCAGCAGCCAACAGGGAACTAGCAATCAGCCCCAGCATTTT.

The chain links TRBV30 to TRBJ1-5; TRBD1 is a possible D gene (6 bases). Germline values: CDR1 GTSNPN, CDR2 SVGIG (reference sequence). This CDR3 is 15 amino acids long. Between the trimmed V and J ends, which lost 3 bases and 7 bases, there was a span of 19 bases. The CDR3 region has the DNA TGTGCCTGGAGCCGGGGTGGGGGCCGGGGACAGCCCCAGCATTTT. Its protein is CAWSRGGGRGQPQHF.

This clone has a single count. The chain employs TRBV5-1 and TRBJ2-3; 12 nucleotides line up with TRBD2. V lost 7 bases to trimming and J lost 2 bases; unmatched junction nucleotides: 8. CDR1 is SGHRS and CDR2 is YFSETQ in the germline V gene. CDR3 length equals 16 residues. The CDR3 protein is CASRDGLAGFTDTQYF. The CDR3 DNA sequence: TGCGCCAGCCGAGACGGACTAGCGGGGTTCACAGATACGCAGTATTTT.

This clone appeared once. V is TRBV14 and J is TRBJ1-1, with a possible D match to TRBD1 (6 bases). The germline V and J ends were trimmed by 5 bases and 5 bases, with 12 bases remaining between them. The germline gives CDR1 SGHDN, CDR2 FVKESK. The CDR3 loop spans 13 amino acids. This CDR3 reads CASSGGLGTEAFF. The CDR3 DNA is TGTGCCAGCAGCGGGGGCTTGGGGACTGAAGCTTTCTTT.

The chain joins TRBV25-1 to TRBJ2-5; D is perhaps TRBD2 (5 bases). The end of the DNA aligns better with TRBJ2-7, so the J call may be wrong. The CDR3 covers 14 residues. Germline-derived CDR1 and CDR2 are MGHDK and SYGVNS. CDR3 sequence: CASSFGLNSYEQYF. The CDR3 DNA is TGTGCCAGCAGCTTCGGACTGAACTCCTACGAGCAGTACTTC.

V usage is TRBV12-5 and J usage is TRBJ1-6; tentatively, D is TRBD1 (5 bases). Trimming left V 6 bases short and J 7 bases short, with 7 bases between. Germline V gene sequence: CDR1 LGHNT, CDR2 FRNRAP. CDR3 length equals 12 residues. The CDR3 region has the DNA TGTGCTAGTGGACAGGAGAATTCACCCCTCCACTTT. Encoded protein: CASGQENSPLHF.

The chain carries TRBV2 and TRBJ1-5, with 8 bases aligning to TRBD1. Germline assignment: CDR1 SNHLY and CDR2 FYNNEI. J gave up 3 bases and V 1 base, and 2 bases lay outside the gene matches. CDR3 length equals 15 residues. The CDR3 sequence: CASSEGRGPNQPQHF. The CDR3 DNA follows: TGTGCCAGCAGTGAAGGCAGGGGGCCCAATCAGCCCCAGCATTTT.

This sequence joins TRBV11-2 and TRBJ1-4, with TRBD1 as a possible D gene (6 bases). The germline V gene encodes CDR1 SGHAT and CDR2 FQNNGV. Trimming cost V 8 bases and J 8 bases, with 21 bases left between them. The CDR3 spans 15 residues. The CDR3 is CASGSGLGGREKLFF. CDR3 in DNA: TGTGCCAGCGGGAGTGGATTGGGGGGGCGGGAAAAACTGTTTTTT.